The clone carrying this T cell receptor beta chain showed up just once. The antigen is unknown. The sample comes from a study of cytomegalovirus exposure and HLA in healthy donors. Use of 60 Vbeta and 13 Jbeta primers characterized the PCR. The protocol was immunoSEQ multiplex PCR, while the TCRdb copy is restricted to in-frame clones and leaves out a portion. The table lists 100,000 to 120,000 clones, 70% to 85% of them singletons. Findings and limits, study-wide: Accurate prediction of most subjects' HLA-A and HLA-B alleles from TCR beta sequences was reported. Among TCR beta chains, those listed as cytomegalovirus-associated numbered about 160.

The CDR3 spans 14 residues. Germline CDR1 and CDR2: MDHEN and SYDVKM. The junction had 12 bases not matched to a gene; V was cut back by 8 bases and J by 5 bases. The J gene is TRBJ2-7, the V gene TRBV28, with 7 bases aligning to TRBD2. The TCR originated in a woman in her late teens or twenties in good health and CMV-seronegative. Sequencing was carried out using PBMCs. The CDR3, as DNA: TGTGCCAGCGGGCTAGCGGCTAGGCGGGACGAGCAGTACTTC. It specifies CASGLAARRDEQYF.